These 11 T cell receptor beta chains came from one sample sequenced in a study of cytomegalovirus exposure and HLA in healthy donors. In the PCR, 60 Vbeta and 13 Jbeta primers were used. Produced via immunoSEQ multiplex PCR; TCRdb's table is partial and in-frame only. The profile shows some 200,000 clones, over 70% of them singletons. Sequenced sample: PBMCs. These receptors were obtained from a woman aged 25 to 39 in good health and CMV-seronegative.

V gene TRBV5-4 combines with J gene TRBJ2-1, with D possibly matching TRBD2 (6 bases). CDR3 length: 15 amino acids. CDR1 and CDR2 from the germline V gene are SGHNT and YYREEE (reference sequence). V was clipped by 3 bases and J by 4 bases, with 14 bases between them. The CDR3 region is CASSSGLRLYNEQFF. CDR3 sequence (DNA): TGTGCCAGCAGCTCGGGACTTCGACTTTACAATGAGCAGTTCTTC.

This clone has more than one count but fewer than ten. CDR3 region: CASSYYRIQETQYF. The CDR3 DNA reads TGTGCCAGCAGTTACTACAGGATACAAGAGACCCAGTACTTC. This sequence joins TRBV6-5 and TRBJ2-5; a possible D gene is TRBD1 (5 bases). CDR3 length: 14 residues. The V gene's germline CDR1 is MNHEY and CDR2 SVGAGI. Trimming shortened V by 1 base and J by 2 bases, and 8 bases separated the two germline ends.

This chain connects TRBV28 to TRBJ1-3; 7 bases match TRBD1. V lost 2 bases, J lost 0 bases, and 4 bases stayed unmatched. The CDR3 totals 16 residues. Germline V gene data show CDR1 as MDHEN and CDR2 as SYDVKM. The CDR3 loop is CASSLKAGGSGNTIYF. As DNA, the CDR3 is TGTGCCAGCAGTTTAAAGGCAGGGGGCTCTGGAAACACCATATATTTT.

The chain has TRBV28 and TRBJ2-1; 9 positions match TRBD2. V lost 7 bases, J lost 10 bases, and 8 bases stayed unmatched. Germline CDR1 and CDR2: MDHEN and SYDVKM. The CDR3 is 13 residues long. The CDR3: CASIAGGQREQFF. In nucleotides, the CDR3 is TGTGCCAGCATCGCGGGGGGGCAGAGAGAGCAGTTCTTC.

V usage is TRBV7-3 and J usage is TRBJ2-3; D gene unclear. V dropped 4 bases and J dropped 0 bases, with 11 bases sitting between them. The germline CDR1 and CDR2 sequences are SGHTA and FQGTGA. The CDR3 length is 15 residues. DNA of the CDR3: TGTGCCAGCAGCTCGTCGTATTCTAGCACAGATACGCAGTATTTT. It yields the protein CASSSSYSSTDTQYF.

V is TRBV28 and J is TRBJ2-1; 7 bases fit TRBD2. The CDR3 spans 15 residues. J lost 4 bases, V lost 8 bases, and 11 bases had no gene match. CDR1 and CDR2 (germline): MDHEN, SYDVKM. The CDR3 sequence is CASFGSGIAYNEQFF. DNA of the CDR3: TGTGCCAGCTTTGGGAGCGGGATAGCATACAATGAGCAGTTCTTC. Full variable domain (outside the CDR3, taken from reference TRBV28 and TRBJ2-1): DVKVTQSSRYLVKRTGEKVFLECVQDMDHENMFWYRQDPGLGLRLIYFSYDVKMKEKGDIPEGYSVSREKKERFSLILESASTNQTSMYLCASFGSGIAYNEQFFGPGTRLTVL.

This clone was seen more than once but under ten times. V is TRBV28 and J is TRBJ2-3; weak D call: TRBD2 (6 bases). Germline lookup yields CDR1 MDHEN and CDR2 SYDVKM. The CDR3 contains 15 residues. V lost 10 bases and J lost 2, with 19 bases in between. The CDR3 DNA reads as TGTGCCACCGGAAACCCGGGGGTACCCACAGATACGCAGTATTTT. It specifies CATGNPGVPTDTQYF.

The chain couples TRBV28 to TRBJ2-3; 10 bases align to TRBD2. Losses at the gene ends were 3 bases for V and 0 bases for J; bases not matched to a gene: 9. Germline CDR1 reads MDHEN; CDR2 reads SYDVKM. This CDR3 comprises 18 residues. The CDR3 loop is CASSLQLAGTFSTDTQYF. In nucleotides, the CDR3 is TGTGCCAGCAGTTTGCAACTAGCGGGGACCTTCAGCACAGATACGCAGTATTTT. The complete variable domain, with remaining parts taken from reference TRBV28 and TRBJ2-3, reads DVKVTQSSRYLVKRTGEKVFLECVQDMDHENMFWYRQDPGLGLRLIYFSYDVKMKEKGDIPEGYSVSREKKERFSLILESASTNQTSMYLCASSLQLAGTFSTDTQYFGPGTRLTVL.

This chain uses TRBV7-2 with TRBJ2-3; 9 bases map to TRBD2. Germline CDR1 SGHTA, CDR2 FQGNSA. The CDR3 loop spans 18 amino acids. Losses at the gene ends were 1 base for V and 5 bases for J; bases not matched to a gene: 13. The CDR3 region has the DNA TGTGCCAGCAGCTTAGTAGTTTTGGTGTCTAGCGGGGAAGATACGCAGTATTTT. It translates to CASSLVVLVSSGEDTQYF.

This rearrangement joins TRBV6-5 to TRBJ2-3; TRBD1 aligns across 7 bases. J gave up 4 bases and V 5 bases, and 3 bases lay outside the gene matches. CDR1 and CDR2 from the germline V gene are MNHEY and SVGAGI. There are 13 residues in the CDR3. The CDR3 bases are TGTGCCAGCAGTCACGGACAGGCAGATACGCAGTATTTT. Protein: CASSHGQADTQYF.

This clone was seen a single time. The chain has TRBV6-1 and TRBJ1-1; the D is unclear. In germline, CDR1 is MNHNS, CDR2 SASEGT. This CDR3 is built from 14 residues. The V end lost 2 bases, the J end lost 9 bases, and 16 bases lay between the germline ends. CDR3 DNA: TGTGCCAGCAGTGAAAATGCGGAGGCGACCAAAGCTTTCTTT. Encoded protein: CASSENAEATKAFF.